This TCR beta chain is drawn from a study of T cell clones after liver transplantation (dated by TCRdb to the late 2010s). Study-wide context: Samples were obtained from ITN030ST, a randomized trial in which withdrawal of immunosuppression was attempted within 2 years of liver transplantation. After a pre-transplant mixed lymphocyte reaction, TCRbeta sequencing was used to pinpoint donor-reactive T cell clones, which were subsequently tracked in post-transplant blood. As an antigen-independent comparator for donor-reactive sequences, third party-reactive TCRbeta sequences were also identified from pre-transplant MLRs. Three of the eight recipients were HCV-positive; the others were transplanted for non-autoimmune, non-viral indications. Until randomization at 12-24 months post-transplant, subjects were given standard immunosuppression, with no induction therapy. Tolerance was defined as complete withdrawal of immunosuppression for at least one year without a rise in liver enzymes beyond twice the upper limit of normal. Blood samples were collected pre-transplant, pre-randomization before withdrawal, and post-randomization after either full withdrawal or failed withdrawal. The studied cohort comprised 8 liver transplant recipients, 3 classified as tolerant and 5 as non-tolerant. Study-level results and caveats: Donor-reactive sequences declined more than third party-reactive ones, suggesting partial antigen-specific deletion unrelated to withdrawal success. Because of small, heterogeneous patient numbers and non-standardized post-transplant time points, the conclusions were only preliminary. After accounting for repertoire turnover, donor-reactive detection was significantly reduced in 7 of 8 subjects for CD4 and 8 of 8 for CD8. In two subjects, low numbers of available donor cells limited the measurable donor-reactive repertoire. Since no allograft tissue specimens were available, donor-reactive T cells may have migrated into the graft instead of being deleted. In most of the 8 subjects, circulating donor-reactive CD4 TCRbeta sequences decreased significantly after transplant, regardless of tolerance or HCV status.

Using immunoSEQ, frozen genomic DNA was subjected to high-throughput TCRbeta CDR3 sequencing, a process that included PCR amplification, mapping, bias correction and internal controls. Processing in the source paper ran as follows. Only productive rearrangements were retained, and each unique TCRbeta sequence was defined by its CDR3 nucleotide sequence together with its V and J gene. Donor-reactive sequences required at least 5-fold expansion in CFSE-low cells versus unstimulated pre-transplant cells and at least 0.01% frequency. Minimum frequency thresholds were set for each subject on the basis of the unstimulated sample with the lowest template count, so that a detection power of at least 90% was ensured. Jensen-Shannon divergence between the top 1000 TCRbeta sequences post- versus pre-transplant served as the measure of repertoire turnover. Changes in detection of donor-reactive sequences were assessed with two-sided Fisher's exact tests. What TCRdb holds here is the immuneACCESS table cut down to in-frame rearrangements. Part of the clones is not present; checked against another copy, under half of the missing clones reflect an unresolved V gene, and the others are unexplained. The V and J calls and clone size are taken from that table; D and trimming were inferred from the DNA. For this sample the table gives about 75,000 clones, of which 84% were detected only once. The ten largest clones capture 2.1% of the sample.

Thawed unstimulated PBMCs were stained for CD3, CD4 and CD8 and FACS-sorted into CD3+CD4+ and CD3+CD8+ populations. All 8 studied subjects were randomized to immunosuppression withdrawal. The Qiagen DNeasy Blood and Tissue Kit was used to isolate genomic DNA. A remark on this clone: This clone's antigen is unknown. No qualities accompany the bases; no much larger clone lies one base away.

From the germline V gene, CDR1 is WSHSY and CDR2 is SAAADI. Trimming takes 10 bases off V and 1 base off J; junction bases not matched to a gene: 4. Including cysteine and phenylalanine, the CDR3 has 14 amino acids. The CDR3 DNA has 42 bases and is translated from base 1. The specimen comprised CD4+ T cells from blood, sampled 48 months after liver transplant. This receptor chain uses TRBV10-2 and TRBJ2-2; 9 central bases correspond to TRBD1. This TCR was sampled from a human patient who received a liver transplant. After a transplant, some T cells may be of graft donor origin. The DNA is as follows: TGCGCCACCCTGGACAGGGGGAACACCGGGGAGCTGTTTTTT. This codes for CATLDRGNTGELFF.